This is a list of T cell receptor beta chains from one sample in a study of CXCR3-negative and CXCR3-positive naive CD8 T cells. TCRdb reprocessed the 5' RACE reads and keeps a single row for each CDR3 protein, giving no DNA. Its table lists roughly 63,000 distinct CDR3 sequences. Sequenced: naive CXCR3+ CD8+ T cells from blood. Every receptor here comes from a human donor in good health. Some clones in this sample may be carry-over from other donors' samples. The CDR3 runs from the conserved cysteine through the conserved F or W. Size is stated for part of the rows, as once, few or many counts, or as a class when the clone is expanded.

V gene,clone size,J gene,CDR3 protein
TRBV7-6,medium-sized,TRBJ2-7,CASRGTGSYEQYF
TRBV20-1,.,TRBJ2-2,CSARDLASGLVTGELFF
TRBV5-1,medium-sized,TRBJ2-7,CASSPGQGAYEQYF
TRBV4-3,.,TRBJ1-6,CASSQDEATGNSPLHF
TRBV3-1,.,TRBJ2-5,CASSPLAGEGQETQYF
TRBV12-3/TRBV12-4,.,TRBJ1-5,CASSRSRTGGTYSNQPQHF
TRBV29-1,.,TRBJ2-1,CSIDQAGEYNEQFF
TRBV28,.,TRBJ2-1,CASSFQGLNNEQFF
TRBV2,.,TRBJ2-7,CASSTGYEQYF
TRBV29-1,.,TRBJ1-2,CSVEDRWAGADYGYTF
TRBV7-6,.,TRBJ1-4,CASSTTTGQLMVNEKLFF
TRBV30,.,TRBJ1-1,CAWEGRRGTEAFF
TRBV7-3,.,TRBJ2-7,CASTPGTGIHEQYF
TRBV11-1,.,TRBJ2-1,CASSPVAPTPDYEQFF
TRBV28,.,TRBJ2-1,CASSSADIPSYNEQFF
TRBV19,.,TRBJ1-5,CASSMHRDSNQPQHF
TRBV20-1,.,TRBJ2-2,CSAPRHAGELFF
TRBV6-4,.,TRBJ2-3,CASSEVSGTDTQYF
TRBV5-1,.,TRBJ2-7,CASHDDRSYEQYF
TRBV10-3,.,TRBJ2-2,CAISGERQGSNTGELFF
TRBV29-1,.,TRBJ2-3,CSVGGGAADTQYF
TRBV7-6,.,TRBJ2-5,CASRQTIRQETQYF
TRBV29-1,.,TRBJ2-7,CSVLHRGEQYF
TRBV6-2/TRBV6-3,.,TRBJ2-1,CATERGSPGGPSYNEQFF
TRBV29-1,.,TRBJ2-1,CSVESYRDEQFF
TRBV21-1,.,TRBJ1-5,CASENRFVTHF
TRBV7-9,.,TRBJ2-5,CASTSGYERETQYF
TRBV6-1,.,TRBJ1-1,CASSEMEDLNTEAFF
TRBV29-1,.,TRBJ1-2,CSVEGARAGDGYTF
TRBV14,.,TRBJ1-1,CASSQPGQIPTEAFF
TRBV29-1,.,TRBJ2-7,CSVKQGYEQYF
TRBV29-1,.,TRBJ2-1,CSVDSGEGNEQFF
TRBV7-9,.,TRBJ2-1,CASSSPGLAVSSYNEQFF
TRBV12-3/TRBV12-4,.,TRBJ2-5,CASSFRETQYF
TRBV28,.,TRBJ2-7,CASSLGTRYEQYF
TRBV7-9,.,TRBJ2-1,CASSPSDINEQFF
TRBV29-1,.,TRBJ2-6,CSVEDWPLGSGANVLTF
TRBV29-1,.,TRBJ2-7,CSVEGPGAPYEQYF
TRBV11-2,.,TRBJ2-2,CASSPVLQAGGNTGELFF
TRBV20-1,.,TRBJ2-2,CSARGGAGGRTGELFF
TRBV12-3/TRBV12-4,.,TRBJ1-5,CASSLSGGSGNQPQHF
TRBV30,.,TRBJ1-1,CAWSALGQGNTEAFF
TRBV29-1,.,TRBJ2-5,CSVHGRAGDPRETQYF
TRBV7-9,.,TRBJ1-2,CASSSADRVYYGYTF
TRBV7-9,.,TRBJ2-2,CASSAPPGQGGPGAAGELFF
TRBV7-9,.,TRBJ2-2,CASSSQRELNTGELFF
TRBV19,.,TRBJ2-1,CASSIMAFDNEQFF
TRBV20-1,.,TRBJ1-1,CSAAGGGDTEAFF
TRBV14,.,TRBJ2-3,CASSQEVAEDRGMDTQYF
TRBV10-3,.,TRBJ2-7,CAISELERANEQYF
TRBV12-3/TRBV12-4,.,TRBJ2-2,CAEAGVTGELFF
TRBV7-6,.,TRBJ1-6,CASSPGQGLSYNSPLHF
TRBV24-1,.,TRBJ2-2,CATSETGTKNTGELFF
TRBV7-2,.,TRBJ2-5,CASSLAWSDQETQYF
TRBV12-3/TRBV12-4,.,TRBJ2-1,CASSDSSGMENNEQFF